The TCR beta chain described here comes from a study of shared clonotypes between healthy human individuals. A split of CD4+ cells into CD45RA+ naive and CD45RA-negative memory subsets was performed. There are a few counts of this clone. The antigen is unknown. The germline gives CDR1 SGHTA, CDR2 FQGNSA. Trimming stripped 1 base from V and 4 bases from J, with 11 bases between. The CDR3 is 15 residues long. Study-level findings and limits: The sharing of 4% to 5.5% of naive CD4 clonotypes was seen across a handful of donors.

This table comes from immunoSEQ multiplex PCR, and its TCRdb copy is limited to in-frame clones, with some not included. Here the sample spans 1.4 million to 1.5 million clones, around 97% being singletons. The TCR originated in a man younger than 45 in good health. The chain uses TRBV7-2 and TRBJ1-5, with D perhaps TRBD1 (6 bases). What was sequenced was naive CD4+ T cells sorted from blood. Subset meaning: CD45RA+ positively selected. DNA of the CDR3: TGTGCCAGCAGCTTAGACAGGGCTGAGAATCAGCCCCAGCATTTT. It translates to CASSLDRAENQPQHF.